Shown below are 13 T cell receptor beta chains from a single sample sequenced in a study of blood T cells in healthy people across ages. Primed by a sample-barcoded 5' primer and a J-beta primer mix, a second PCR proceeded for about 6 to 12 cycles. In TCRdb, the 5' RACE reads were re-called with MiXCR into one record per CDR3 protein. The data show 900,000 to 950,000 distinct CDR3 sequences, about 29% seen once. A further study also used this sample, focusing on T cells of mothers and their children.

The sample was blood. Source of these receptors: a woman aged 40 to 55 in good health.

J is TRBJ2-7 and V is TRBV12-3 or TRBV12-4; tentatively, D is TRBD2 (6 bases). The CDR3 has 15 amino acids. Between the trimmed V and J ends, which lost 7 bases and 7 bases, there was a span of 23 bases. This chain's CDR3 is CASNLQGRLNNEQYF. CDR3 nucleotides: TGTGCCAGCAACCTCCAAGGGAGGTTGAACAATGAGCAGTACTTC.

This clonotype was counted only a few times. The rearrangement joins TRBV4-1 to TRBJ1-2; the D is unclear. This CDR3 has 16 residues. Trimming removed 0 bases from V and 4 bases from J, with 15 bases in between. Germline V gene sequence: CDR1 MGHRA, CDR2 YSYEKL. In DNA, the CDR3 is TGCGCCAGCAGCCAAGACGTACGGAGGGAAAGCTATGGCTACACCTTC. This encodes CASSQDVRRESYGYTF.

This clonotype was picked up a small number of times. In nucleotides, the CDR3 is TGCGCCAGCAGCCCGACAGACCCGGCCAATGAAAAACTGTTTTTT. Translating it yields CASSPTDPANEKLFF. V usage is TRBV5-1 and J usage is TRBJ1-4; D possibly corresponds to TRBD1 (5 bases). The V gene lost 4 bases and the J gene lost 5 bases, with 15 bases spanning the gap. CDR1 is SGHRS and CDR2 is YFSETQ in the germline V gene. The CDR3 totals 15 residues.

This clonotype was recorded only once. The chain carries TRBV12-3 or TRBV12-4 and TRBJ2-1; D ambiguous. The last part of the DNA fits TRBJ2-7 better; the J call may be wrong. The CDR3 length is 15 residues. Here the CDR3 reads CASSPDGRVSGEQYF. CDR3 sequence (DNA): TGTGCCAGCAGTCCAGACGGCCGTGTTAGTGGGGAGCAGTACTTC.

The V call is TRBV27, the J call TRBJ2-3; D is undetermined. Trimming left V 5 bases short and J 3 bases short, with 21 bases between. Germline loops: CDR1 MNHEY, CDR2 SMNVEV (reference sequence). The CDR3 contains 17 residues. CDR3 amino acids: CASSPRGSSSRTDTQYF. The DNA of the CDR3 is TGTGCCAGCAGTCCCCGTGGCTCCAGCAGTCGAACAGATACGCAGTATTTT.

Written as DNA, the CDR3 is TGTGCCAGCAGCTTAGGGTTGAGAGGGCGGAATTATAATTCACCCCTCCACTTT. Its translation is CASSLGLRGRNYNSPLHF. This sequence joins TRBV7-2 and TRBJ1-6; D gene ambiguous. V dropped 1 base and J dropped 4 bases, with 17 bases sitting between them. Germline V CDR1 and CDR2: SGHTA, FQGNSA. The CDR3 is made up of 18 amino acids.

This clonotype has at least ten counts. The genes are TRBV7-2 and TRBJ2-5; possibly TRBD1 for D (6 bases). CDR1 SGHTA and CDR2 FQGNSA come from the germline V gene. CDR3 length equals 14 residues. Trimming took 3 bases from V and 6 from J, leaving 14 bases between them. The CDR3 loop reads CASSFGGGGKTQYF. CDR3 in DNA: TGTGCCAGCAGCTTTGGTGGGGGCGGAAAGACCCAGTACTTC.

As for this clonotype: A read error may be the cause here, since a much bigger clone is one base away. The rearrangement joins TRBV7-9 to TRBJ2-1, with a tentative D call TRBD2 (5 bases). This CDR3 is 15 amino acids long. CDR1 and CDR2 from the germline V gene are SEHNR and FQNEAQ (reference sequence). Trimming shortened V by 3 bases and J by 8 bases, and 17 bases separated the two germline ends. This CDR3 is CASSFQGGIGHEQFF. The CDR3 coding sequence is TGTGCCAGCAGCTTTCAAGGAGGTATTGGCCATGAGCAGTTCTTC.

The genes are TRBV6-2 or TRBV6-3 and TRBJ2-3; perhaps TRBD1 as D (5 bases). The CDR3 totals 14 residues. Per germline, CDR1 MNHEY and CDR2 SVGEGT. The V end was cut by 11 bases, the J end by 0 bases, with 15 bases between. The CDR3 DNA follows: TGTGCCGTCACCAGGGCTGGGAGCACAGATACGCAGTATTTT. Translating gives CAVTRAGSTDTQYF.

This chain connects TRBV7-3 to TRBJ2-2, with 10 positions matching TRBD1. The junction had 9 bases not matched to a gene; V was cut back by 1 base and J by 7 bases. Germline V CDR1 and CDR2: SGHTA, FQGTGA. This CDR3 contains 17 residues. The DNA for the CDR3 is TGTGCCAGCAGCTTAATAGGTGGACAGGGGGTCAACGGGGAGCTGTTTTTT. Protein: CASSLIGGQGVNGELFF.

Concerning this clonotype: One end of the junction varies from germline; a read error may be responsible. This chain links TRBV7-7 with TRBJ2-7; 10 bases align to TRBD2. Germline V gene data show CDR1 as SSHAT and CDR2 as FNYEAQ (reference sequence). The CDR3 length is 16 residues. The CDR3 nucleotides read TGTGCTAGCAGCTTAGGGTCGGGGACTAGCGCGGCCGAGCAGTACTTC. Protein: CASSLGSGTSAAEQYF.

As regards this clonotype: This clone may be a read error of a much larger clone one base away. This sequence joins TRBV29-1 and TRBJ2-1, with 10 nucleotides matching TRBD2. Germline V gives CDR1 SQVTM, CDR2 ANQGSEA. The CDR3 has 15 residues. Unmatched junction bases numbered 9, after V lost 0 bases and J lost 10 bases. The CDR3 sequence is CSVEDHTSGAYEQFF. DNA of the CDR3: TGCAGCGTTGAAGATCACACTAGCGGGGCCTACGAGCAGTTCTTC.

This clonotype was seen ten or more times. The chain recombines TRBV28 with TRBJ2-1, with D unresolved. The CDR3 is made up of 11 amino acids. CDR1 and CDR2 (germline): MDHEN, SYDVKM. V was cut by 3 bases and J by 11 bases, with 8 bases left in between. The CDR3 sequence is CASSFMEKQFF. The CDR3 DNA reads TGTGCCAGCAGTTTCATGGAAAAGCAGTTCTTC.